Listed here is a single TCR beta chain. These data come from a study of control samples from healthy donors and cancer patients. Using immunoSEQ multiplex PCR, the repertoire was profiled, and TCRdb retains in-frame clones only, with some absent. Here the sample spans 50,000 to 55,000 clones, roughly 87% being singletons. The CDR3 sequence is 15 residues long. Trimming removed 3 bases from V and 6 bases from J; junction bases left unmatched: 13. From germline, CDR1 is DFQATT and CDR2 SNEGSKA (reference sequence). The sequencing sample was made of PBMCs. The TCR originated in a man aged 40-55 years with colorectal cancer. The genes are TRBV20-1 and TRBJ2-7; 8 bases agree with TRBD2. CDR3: CSASISGIDSSEQYF. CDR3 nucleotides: TGCAGTGCTAGTATTAGCGGGATAGATAGTTCCGAGCAGTACTTC.